The 26 T cell receptor beta chains listed next were all sequenced from one sample in a study of somatic mutations in cytotoxic T cells in rheumatoid arthritis. Sequencing was performed with immunoSEQ multiplex PCR; in TCRdb, only in-frame clones are kept and a portion is missing. The table lists tens of thousands of clones, approximately 80% of them singletons, with 3% to 4% in the top ten. Sequences were obtained from CD8+ T cells sorted from blood. The receptors were gathered from an adult with rheumatoid arthritis.

This chain links TRBV19 with TRBJ2-1; possibly TRBD1 or TRBD2 for D (5 bases each). The V end lost 2 bases, the J end lost 6 bases, and 14 bases lay between the germline ends. This CDR3 contains 15 residues. CDR1 and CDR2 from the germline V gene are LNHDA and SQIVND (reference sequence). This CDR3 reads CASSITGGYINEQFF. The CDR3 DNA reads TGTGCCAGTAGTATAACTGGGGGATACATCAATGAGCAGTTCTTC.

This clone was recorded once. This chain uses TRBV6-5 with TRBJ1-1; weak D call: TRBD1 (6 bases). Germline V lookup: CDR1 MNHEY, CDR2 SVGAGI. This CDR3 is 16 amino acids long. Trimming left V 0 bases short and J 5 bases short, with 16 bases between. The CDR3 loop reads CASSYSSPGVGTEAFF. The CDR3 DNA follows: TGTGCCAGCAGTTACTCGTCCCCAGGGGTGGGGACTGAAGCTTTCTTT.

The chain combines TRBV7-6 with TRBJ2-1; the match to TRBD2 covers 8 bases. V was clipped by 2 bases and J by 0 bases; unmatched bases: 3. This CDR3 contains 16 residues. Germline assignment: CDR1 SGHVS and CDR2 FNYEAQ. The CDR3 coding sequence is TGTGCCAGCAGCTTAAGCGGGGGCCCCTCCTACAATGAGCAGTTCTTC. It yields the protein CASSLSGGPSYNEQFF.

A few counts support this clone. This sequence joins TRBV27 and TRBJ2-7; a possible D gene is TRBD2 (5 bases). Trimming took off 5 bases at V and 5 bases at J, with 13 bases between the two ends. This CDR3 is 13 amino acids long. CDR1 MNHEY and CDR2 SMNVEV come from the germline V gene (reference sequence). CDR3 amino acids: CASSAGAVHEQYF. As DNA, the CDR3 is TGTGCCAGCAGTGCGGGCGCGGTCCACGAGCAGTACTTC.

The V call is TRBV6-1, the J call TRBJ1-2, with D tentatively TRBD1 (6 bases). Germline values: CDR1 MNHNS, CDR2 SASEGT. V lost 3 bases and J 7 bases, leaving 15 bases between the germline ends. The CDR3 is 14 amino acids. The CDR3 loop is CASSEVRQGPGYTF. The CDR3, as DNA: TGTGCCAGCAGTGAGGTTCGTCAGGGGCCTGGCTACACCTTC.

The chain joins TRBV29-1 to TRBJ2-7; tentative D call: TRBD1 (6 bases). The germline V and J ends were trimmed by 6 bases and 6 bases, with 18 bases remaining between them. Germline CDR1 SQVTM, CDR2 ANQGSEA. The CDR3 has 13 residues. CDR3 region: CSVCRRGGSEQYF. CDR3 nucleotide sequence: TGCAGCGTCTGTCGTCGAGGGGGTAGCGAGCAGTACTTC.

This chain joins TRBV10-1 and TRBJ2-1; D uncertain. This CDR3 has 14 residues. Trimming shortened V by 0 bases and J by 6 bases, and 9 bases separated the two germline ends. CDR1 WNHNN and CDR2 SYGVQD come from the germline V gene (reference sequence). This CDR3 is CASSESGSINEQFF. The CDR3 bases are TGCGCCAGCAGTGAGTCGGGCAGTATCAATGAGCAGTTCTTC.

A single count supports this clone. The V and J genes are TRBV6-1 and TRBJ2-7, with D possibly being TRBD1 (5 bases). V gave up 5 bases and J gave up 0 bases, with 11 bases separating them. Looked up from germline, CDR1 is MNHNS and CDR2 is SASEGT. This CDR3 has 14 amino acids. CDR3 DNA sequence: TGTGCCAGCAGTCAAACAGGAGCCTCCTACGAGCAGTACTTC. It translates to CASSQTGASYEQYF.

This clone appeared once. This chain uses TRBV11-2 with TRBJ2-1; 9 bases align to TRBD2. Germline CDR1 reads SGHAT; CDR2 reads FQNNGV. With 5 bases clipped from V and 8 bases from J, the junction kept 10 bases outside the gene matches. This CDR3 is built from 15 residues. The CDR3 is CASSDVGGGADEQFF. The CDR3, as DNA: TGTGCCAGCAGCGATGTAGGCGGGGGGGCCGATGAGCAGTTCTTC. Full variable domain (missing parts from reference TRBV11-2 and TRBJ2-1): EAGVAQSPRYKIIEKRQSVAFWCNPISGHATLYWYQQILGQGPKLLIQFQNNGVVDDSQLPKDRFSAERLKGVDSTLKIQPAKLEDSAVYLCASSDVGGGADEQFFGPGTRLTVL.

The chain recombines TRBV15 with TRBJ1-6; a possible D gene is TRBD1 (5 bases). Germline CDR1 LNHNV, CDR2 YYDKDF (reference sequence). Trimming pared 1 base from V and 8 bases from J, leaving 12 bases between. This CDR3 region has 15 residues. CDR3 loop: CATSRVQGPDSPLHF. Here the CDR3 DNA reads TGTGCCACCAGCAGAGTCCAGGGTCCAGATTCACCCCTCCACTTT.

The V and J genes are TRBV7-7 and TRBJ2-2; D remains ambiguous. Germline V CDR1 and CDR2: SSHAT, FNYEAQ (reference sequence). This CDR3 has 13 amino acids. Trimming pared 6 bases from V and 6 bases from J, leaving 11 bases between. In DNA form, the CDR3 reads TGTGCCAGCAGTTTTAGTGATGCCGGGGAGCTGTTTTTT. Protein sequence: CASSFSDAGELFF. Combining the CDR3 with reference TRBV7-7 and TRBJ2-2 gives the whole variable domain GAGVSQSPRYKVTKRGQDVTLRCDPISSHATLYWYQQALGQGPEFLTYFNYEAQPDKSGLPSDRFSAERPEGSISTLTIQRTEQRDSAMYRCASSFSDAGELFFGEGSRLTVL.

This chain joins TRBV10-3 and TRBJ1-1; 7 bases are shared with TRBD1. After removal of 3 bases from V and 4 bases from J, the junction contained 8 bases not matched to a gene. Germline CDR1 is ENHRY and CDR2 is SYGVKD. The CDR3 runs 15 residues. This chain's CDR3 is CAISERQGVVTEAFF. The CDR3, as DNA: TGTGCCATCAGTGAACGACAGGGTGTGGTCACTGAAGCTTTCTTT.

This chain uses TRBV6-4 with TRBJ2-3; 9 bases line up with TRBD2. Germline CDR1 MRHNA, CDR2 SNTAGT. V lost 3 bases and J lost 4; bases outside the gene matches: 8. The CDR3 totals 16 residues. DNA of the CDR3: TGTGCCAGCAGTGAGGTAGCGGGGGCTGAGGCAGATACGCAGTATTTT. Residues: CASSEVAGAEADTQYF.

This sequence joins TRBV29-1 and TRBJ2-7; D gene uncertain. The CDR3 totals 10 residues. CDR1 is SQVTM, CDR2 ANQGSEA, per germline. V was clipped by 5 bases and J by 6 bases, with 8 bases between them. CDR3 bases: TGCAGCGTTTTCACCCCCGAGCAGTACTTC. Protein sequence: CSVFTPEQYF.

The V call is TRBV29-1, the J call TRBJ1-2; TRBD1 might be the D (5 bases). Trimming removed 1 base from V and 6 bases from J, with 12 bases in between. Germline assignment: CDR1 SQVTM and CDR2 ANQGSEA. This CDR3 has 13 residues. The CDR3 reads CSVEVGGRNGYTF. The CDR3 DNA sequence: TGCAGCGTTGAAGTCGGGGGACGGAATGGCTACACCTTC.

CDR3 sequence: CASSLWGLAEEETQYF. The CDR3 DNA is TGCGCCAGCAGCTTGTGGGGACTAGCGGAAGAAGAGACCCAGTACTTC. J is TRBJ2-5 and V is TRBV5-1; TRBD2 aligns across 11 bases. The germline V gene has CDR1 SGHRS and CDR2 YFSETQ. The V and J ends lost 1 base and 3 bases, in that order; junction bases with no gene match: 5. This CDR3 is 16 amino acids long.

This clone was observed a few times. The chain couples TRBV7-8 to TRBJ2-5; D is possibly TRBD2 (6 bases). CDR3 size: 16 residues. In germline, CDR1 is SGHVS, CDR2 FQNEAQ. Trimming pared 3 bases from V and 1 base from J, leaving 15 bases between. CDR3: CASSFRGTSFQETQYF. The CDR3 DNA sequence: TGTGCCAGCAGCTTCCGAGGCACTAGCTTCCAAGAGACCCAGTACTTC.

The chain combines TRBV13 with TRBJ2-3; the D gene is possibly TRBD2 (7 bases). Germline values: CDR1 PRHDT, CDR2 FYEKMQ (reference sequence). The CDR3 is 16 amino acids. With 5 bases removed from V and 2 bases from J, the gap between germline ends came to 17 bases. CDR3 in DNA: TGTGCCAGCAGCCCGGTCGGGGGGCGGGTCACAGATACGCAGTATTTT. It encodes CASSPVGGRVTDTQYF.

This rearrangement joins TRBV27 to TRBJ2-5; the D gene is possibly TRBD1 (5 bases). V was trimmed by 0 bases and J by 0 bases, leaving 14 bases between them. Germline V gene data show CDR1 as MNHEY and CDR2 as SMNVEV (reference sequence). The CDR3 has 17 residues. The CDR3 reads CASSLSWALQDQETQYF. The CDR3 region has the DNA TGTGCCAGCAGTTTATCGTGGGCGCTACAGGACCAAGAGACCCAGTACTTC.

The sample holds a few counts of this clone. The rearrangement uses TRBV7-8 and TRBJ2-7; D is unresolved. The length of the CDR3 is 14 residues. Germline loops: CDR1 SGHVS, CDR2 FQNEAQ. With 5 bases removed from V and 7 bases from J, the gap between germline ends came to 18 bases. CDR3 protein: CASSVRLDPREQYF. CDR3 bases: TGTGCCAGCAGCGTCCGACTCGATCCGCGTGAGCAGTACTTC.

The chain recombines TRBV7-8 with TRBJ2-5; D is tentatively TRBD1 or TRBD2 (5 bases each). Trimming took 5 bases from V and 2 from J, leaving 12 bases between them. The CDR3 sequence is 14 residues long. Germline CDR1 SGHVS, CDR2 FQNEAQ. The CDR3 DNA reads TGTGCCAGCAGCCCGCCGGGGCTACAAGAGACCCAGTACTTC. Translation gives CASSPPGLQETQYF. The full variable domain, its missing parts supplied by reference TRBV7-8 and TRBJ2-5, is GAGVSQSPRYKVAKRGQDVALRCDPISGHVSLFWYQQALGQGPEFLTYFQNEAQLDKSGLPSDRFFAERPEGSVSTLKIQRTQQEDSAVYLCASSPPGLQETQYFGPGTRLLVL.

The rearrangement joins TRBV6-5 to TRBJ2-1; D is unresolved. V gave up 5 bases and J gave up 7 bases, with 9 bases separating them. The CDR3 runs to 12 residues. CDR1 and CDR2 from the germline V gene are MNHEY and SVGAGI. CDR3 sequence reads: CASSPVGNEQFF. CDR3 sequence (DNA): TGTGCCAGCAGTCCGGTGGGGAATGAGCAGTTCTTC.

V is TRBV19 and J is TRBJ1-1, with 7 bases identical to TRBD1. Germline V gene lookup returns CDR1 LNHDA and CDR2 SQIVND (reference sequence). V shed 5 bases, J shed 1 base, and the junction held 13 bases outside the gene matches. This CDR3 is built from 17 residues. The CDR3 nucleotides read TGTGCCAGTAGTGCGTTACCGGGACAGACTCGGAACACTGAAGCTTTCTTT. Translating it yields CASSALPGQTRNTEAFF.

This sequence joins TRBV4-1 and TRBJ1-2; D unclear. Germline-derived CDR1 and CDR2 are MGHRA and YSYEKL. This CDR3 is built from 17 residues. V was shortened by 3 bases and J by 1 base, with 18 bases between the two germline ends. The CDR3 protein is CASSHGMSTDNNYGYTF. The CDR3 DNA follows: TGCGCCAGCAGCCACGGTATGAGCACTGATAATAACTATGGCTACACCTTC.

V usage is TRBV6-4 and J usage is TRBJ1-2; TRBD1 agrees at 8 bases. V gave up 1 base and J gave up 6 bases; unmatched junction bases: 10. Germline assignment: CDR1 MRHNA and CDR2 SNTAGT. The CDR3 runs to 16 residues. CDR3 in DNA: TGTGCCAGCAGTGACTTTTCGAGACAGGGGATCGATGGCTACACCTTC. Translated: CASSDFSRQGIDGYTF.

By its share, this clone is medium-sized. V usage is TRBV6-5 and J usage is TRBJ2-2, with D perhaps matching TRBD1 or TRBD2 (5 bases each). CDR3 length equals 16 residues. V shed 0 bases and J shed 2 bases, with 10 bases lying between them. From germline, CDR1 is MNHEY and CDR2 SVGAGI. The CDR3 loop reads CASSYSFGTNTGELFF. The CDR3 DNA reads as TGTGCCAGCAGTTACTCATTTGGGACCAACACCGGGGAGCTGTTTTTT.